These 16 T cell receptor beta chains were all obtained from the same sample, sequenced in a study of blood T cell repertoires in COVID-19. Measured with immunoSEQ multiplex PCR; TCRdb has only the in-frame clones, and not every one. The sample yields 250,000 to 400,000 clones, roughly 90% seen once. Sequencing input: peripheral blood. The receptors were gathered from a woman in her 30s with COVID-19, enrolled during active disease.

The rearrangement joins TRBV28 to TRBJ2-7, with 8 bases aligning to TRBD1. Germline CDR1 is MDHEN and CDR2 is SYDVKM. The CDR3 has 13 residues. Losses at the gene ends were 8 bases for V and 6 bases for J; bases not matched to a gene: 9. As DNA, the CDR3 is TGTGCCAGCTCTGAGACAGGGGCGGCCGAGCAGTACTTC. Protein: CASSETGAAEQYF.

V usage is TRBV5-5 and J usage is TRBJ1-5, with D unresolved. Germline V gene data show CDR1 as SGHKS and CDR2 as YYEKEE (reference sequence). The CDR3 sequence is 18 residues long. The V gene lost 0 bases and the J gene lost 0 bases, with 16 bases spanning the gap. CDR3 coding DNA: TGTGCCAGCAGCTTGGTGGGCTCCGGTTCCAATAGCAATCAGCCCCAGCATTTT. Its protein is CASSLVGSGSNSNQPQHF. The full variable domain, its missing parts supplied by reference TRBV5-5 and TRBJ1-5, is DAGVTQSPTHLIKTRGQQVTLRCSPISGHKSVSWYQQVLGQGPQFIFQYYEKEERGRGNFPDRFSARQFPNYSSELNVNALLLGDSALYLCASSLVGSGSNSNQPQHFGDGTRLSIL.

V is TRBV7-3 and J is TRBJ1-2; possibly TRBD1 for D (5 bases). The V end was cut by 5 bases, the J end by 6 bases, with 16 bases between. CDR3 size: 14 residues. Germline V lookup: CDR1 SGHTA, CDR2 FQGTGA. The CDR3 sequence is CASSPSDSTHGYTF. The CDR3 nucleotides are TGTGCCAGCAGCCCTTCTGACAGTACCCATGGCTACACCTTC.

Of note for this clone: The identical CDR3 is also encoded by other nucleotide sequences in the sample. The chain combines TRBV19 with TRBJ2-5, with a possible D match to TRBD2 (5 bases). Trimming stripped 4 bases from V and 5 bases from J, with 8 bases between. This CDR3 contains 12 residues. Germline CDR1 is LNHDA and CDR2 is SQIVND (reference sequence). CDR3 amino acids: CASSRRQETQYF. For the CDR3, the DNA is TGTGCCAGTAGTAGGAGGCAGGAGACCCAGTACTTC.

The rearrangement links TRBV23-1 to TRBJ1-5; D not resolved. TRBV23-1 carries the ORF label, with uncertain function. This CDR3 has 13 amino acids. V was trimmed by 5 bases and J by 3 bases, leaving 8 bases between them. The CDR3 is CASSERANQPQHF. The CDR3 coding sequence is TGCGCCAGCAGTGAAAGAGCCAATCAGCCCCAGCATTTT.

The J gene is TRBJ1-5, the V gene TRBV6-1; 7 bases agree with TRBD1. CDR3 length equals 14 residues. Germline V gives CDR1 MNHNS, CDR2 SASEGT. V was clipped by 3 bases and J by 2 bases; unmatched bases: 1. CDR3 in DNA: TGTGCCAGCAGTGACCAGGGGGGCAATCAGCCCCAGCATTTT. It is translated as CASSDQGGNQPQHF.

The chain recombines TRBV27 with TRBJ2-3; maybe TRBD1 (5 bases). The CDR3 totals 15 residues. The V end was cut by 3 bases, the J end by 1 base, with 11 bases between. Germline-derived CDR1 and CDR2 are MNHEY and SMNVEV (reference sequence). CDR3 amino acids: CASSFEGAGTDTQYF. The CDR3, as DNA: TGTGCCAGCAGTTTCGAAGGGGCGGGCACAGATACGCAGTATTTT.

The rearrangement uses TRBV6-5 and TRBJ1-5, with D possibly TRBD1 on 6 matching bases. There are 14 residues in the CDR3. The germline V gene encodes CDR1 MNHEY and CDR2 SVGAGI. V lost 6 bases, J lost 0 bases, and 9 bases lay in between. The CDR3 sequence is CASRLQGSNQPQHF. The CDR3 DNA reads TGTGCCAGCAGGCTACAGGGTAGCAATCAGCCCCAGCATTTT.

The chain links TRBV4-2 to TRBJ2-3; 10 bases map to TRBD2. There are 20 residues in the CDR3. V dropped 0 bases and J dropped 1; count of bases not matched to a gene: 13. CDR1 is LGHNA, CDR2 YNFKEQ, per germline. CDR3 protein: CASSQEPSSSSGRGTDTQYF. The CDR3, as DNA: TGTGCCAGCAGCCAAGAACCCTCCTCCTCAAGCGGGAGGGGCACAGATACGCAGTATTTT.

This clone came up a few times. The chain combines TRBV11-2 with TRBJ2-7; a possible D gene is TRBD1 (5 bases). Per the germline V gene, CDR1 is SGHAT and CDR2 is FQNNGV. V lost 5 bases and J 2 bases, leaving 13 bases between the germline ends. The CDR3 totals 14 residues. The CDR3 DNA follows: TGTGCCAGCAGCCTTCAGGGTACGGCCTACGAGCAGTACTTC. Its protein product is CASSLQGTAYEQYF. Together with reference TRBV11-2 and TRBJ2-7, the CDR3 gives the full variable domain: EAGVAQSPRYKIIEKRQSVAFWCNPISGHATLYWYQQILGQGPKLLIQFQNNGVVDDSQLPKDRFSAERLKGVDSTLKIQPAKLEDSAVYLCASSLQGTAYEQYFGPGTRLTVT.

The CDR3 sequence: CSVDRQNTEAFF. CDR3 DNA: TGCAGCGTGGACAGACAGAACACTGAAGCTTTCTTT. The gene calls are TRBV29-1 and TRBJ1-1; TRBD1 is a possible D gene (6 bases). V lost 6 bases and J 1 base, leaving 9 bases between the germline ends. The CDR3 has 12 amino acids. Germline V gene lookup returns CDR1 SQVTM and CDR2 ANQGSEA.

V is TRBV12-3 or TRBV12-4 and J is TRBJ2-5; no clear D. Trimming shortened V by 4 bases and J by 3 bases, and 9 bases separated the two germline ends. The CDR3 covers 13 residues. The CDR3 nucleotides are TGTGCCAGCAGTTCCGACACCGAAGAGACCCAGTACTTC. It specifies CASSSDTEETQYF.

The V gene is TRBV28, the J gene TRBJ2-7, with 8 nucleotides matching TRBD2. V shed 2 bases, J shed 4 bases, and the junction held 4 bases outside the gene matches. The V gene's germline CDR1 is MDHEN and CDR2 SYDVKM. The CDR3 loop spans 14 amino acids. As DNA, the CDR3 is TGTGCCAGCAGTTTAGGCGGGGGGCAATACGAGCAGTACTTC. It encodes CASSLGGGQYEQYF.

This clone occurred a few times. The V and J genes are TRBV10-3 and TRBJ1-3; 8 bases map to TRBD1. Germline values: CDR1 ENHRY, CDR2 SYGVKD. J lost 4 bases, V lost 8 bases, and 7 bases had no gene match. The CDR3 has 14 residues. The CDR3 DNA reads as TGTGCCATCGGGGAGACAGGGGACGGAAACACCATATATTTT. This sequence encodes CAIGETGDGNTIYF.

The chain couples TRBV2 to TRBJ1-1; D is ambiguous. Germline lookup yields CDR1 SNHLY and CDR2 FYNNEI. CDR3 length: 13 amino acids. V was trimmed by 6 bases and J by 0 bases, leaving 8 bases between them. The CDR3 is CASRTEMNTEAFF. The CDR3 DNA sequence: TGTGCCAGCAGAACTGAGATGAACACTGAAGCTTTCTTT.

The chain links TRBV9 to TRBJ2-2; D not resolved. The germline V and J ends were trimmed by 3 bases and 2 bases, with 2 bases remaining between them. This CDR3 contains 12 residues. Germline lookup yields CDR1 SGDLS and CDR2 YYNGEE. CDR3 in DNA: TGTGCCAGCAGCGCTAACACCGGGGAGCTGTTTTTT. This sequence encodes CASSANTGELFF.